This T cell receptor beta chain originates from a study of response to subunit inactivated influenza vaccine. There are a few counts of this clonotype. Its target is unknown. Study-level findings and limits: With each seasonal influenza vaccination, the authors suggested, few new T cells are recruited.

TCRdb re-called the RT-PCR reads with MiXCR, one entry per CDR3 protein. The sample contains roughly 700,000 distinct CDR3 sequences, about 15% of which appear only once. Germline V gene data show CDR1 as MNHEY and CDR2 as SVGEGT. This CDR3 region has 16 residues. Trimming removed 0 bases from V and 0 bases from J, with 11 bases in between. Sequenced here: PBMCs from blood, sampled 14 to 15 days before vaccination. V and J are TRBV6-2 or TRBV6-3 and TRBJ1-1, with D maybe TRBD1 (5 bases). This TCR derives from a middle-aged man who received an inactivated influenza vaccine. CDR3 nucleotides: TGTGCCAGCAGTTACTCTCGCAGGACAATGAACACTGAAGCTTTCTTT. It translates to CASSYSRRTMNTEAFF.